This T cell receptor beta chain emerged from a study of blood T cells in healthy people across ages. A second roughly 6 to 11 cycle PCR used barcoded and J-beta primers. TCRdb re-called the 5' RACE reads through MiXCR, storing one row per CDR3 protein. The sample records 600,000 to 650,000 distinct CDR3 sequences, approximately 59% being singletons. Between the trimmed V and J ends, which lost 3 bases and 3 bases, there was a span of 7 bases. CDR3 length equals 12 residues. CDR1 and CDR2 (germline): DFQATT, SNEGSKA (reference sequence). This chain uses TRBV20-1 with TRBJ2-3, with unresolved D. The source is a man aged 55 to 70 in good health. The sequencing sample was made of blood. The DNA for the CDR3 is TGCAGTGCTAGTGAGGCGACAGATACGCAGTATTTT. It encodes CSASEATDTQYF.